The 32 T cell receptor beta chains listed next were all sequenced from one sample in a study of cytomegalovirus exposure and HLA in healthy donors. The study ran its PCR with 60 Vbeta and 13 Jbeta primers. The table came from immunoSEQ multiplex PCR; TCRdb's copy has only in-frame clones and leaves some out. The sample holds about 170,000 clones, approximately 70% seen once. The sequenced material came from PBMCs. The receptors were gathered from a man aged 40-55 years in good health and CMV-seropositive.

This sequence joins TRBV6-5 and TRBJ2-5; TRBD1 matches 8 bases. With the DNA end fitting TRBJ2-7 better, the J assignment may be wrong. The CDR3 runs to 14 residues. Germline CDR1 MNHEY, CDR2 SVGAGI. This chain's CDR3 is CASSSLTGEDEQYF. Written as DNA, the CDR3 is TGTGCCAGCAGTTCCCTGACAGGGGAGGACGAGCAGTACTTC.

This clone appeared a single time. The chain combines TRBV6-5 with TRBJ2-7; tentative D call: TRBD1 (5 bases). V was pared by 5 bases and J by 0 bases, with 14 bases between. The CDR3 is 15 amino acids. Germline-derived CDR1 and CDR2 are MNHEY and SVGAGI. This chain's CDR3 is CASSPILDTSYEQYF. Written as DNA, the CDR3 is TGTGCCAGCAGTCCCATCCTGGACACCTCCTACGAGCAGTACTTC.

The rearrangement joins TRBV30 to TRBJ1-6; D is undetermined. V was shortened by 0 bases and J by 12 bases, with 6 bases between the two germline ends. In germline, CDR1 is GTSNPN, CDR2 SVGIG (reference sequence). The CDR3 is 11 amino acids. CDR3 residues: CAWSVGGPLHF. CDR3 DNA: TGTGCCTGGAGTGTAGGCGGACCCCTCCACTTT.

The rearrangement uses TRBV19 and TRBJ1-2, with TRBD1 identical over 7 bases. CDR1 and CDR2 from the germline V gene are LNHDA and SQIVND (reference sequence). V shed 5 bases, J shed 7 bases, and the junction held 7 bases outside the gene matches. The CDR3 totals 13 residues. For the CDR3, the DNA is TGTGCCAGTAGTCCGGACAGGATCCGTGGCTACACCTTC. Its protein is CASSPDRIRGYTF.

This clone has more than one count but fewer than ten. The CDR3 protein is CASSEAGGTLTMGPYF. The CDR3 nucleotides read TGTGCCAGCAGTGAAGCGGGGGGGACCCTAACAATGGGACCGTACTTC. The chain recombines TRBV2 with TRBJ2-7; TRBD2 matches 7 bases. V lost 0 bases and J lost 12; bases outside the gene matches: 17. The CDR3 sequence is 16 residues long. CDR1 is SNHLY, CDR2 FYNNEI, per germline.

This clone is a singleton in its sample. The V gene is TRBV19, the J gene TRBJ1-4, with D uncertain. The CDR3 totals 20 residues. V lost 5 bases to trimming and J lost 0 bases, with 25 bases between them. CDR1 LNHDA and CDR2 SQIVND come from the germline V gene (reference sequence). CDR3 residues: CASSPQLEHGYIATNEKLFF. DNA of the CDR3: TGTGCCAGTAGTCCCCAGTTGGAGCACGGGTATATTGCAACTAATGAAAAACTGTTTTTT.

The chain uses TRBV6-5 and TRBJ2-7; a possible D gene is TRBD1 (6 bases). The CDR3 totals 15 residues. Germline assignment: CDR1 MNHEY and CDR2 SVGAGI. V lost 6 bases and J lost 0, with 15 bases in between. CDR3 nucleotides: TGTGCCAGCAGACCCGGGACACGCTTCTCCTACGAGCAGTACTTC. Translated: CASRPGTRFSYEQYF.

The chain has TRBV25-1 and TRBJ1-2; 8 nucleotides match TRBD1. CDR3 length: 17 amino acids. The junction had 20 bases not matched to a gene; V was cut back by 10 bases and J by 4 bases. The V gene's germline CDR1 is MGHDK and CDR2 SYGVNS. The chain's CDR3 is CATKGGRTGITTYGYTF. The DNA of the CDR3 is TGTGCCACCAAAGGAGGAAGGACAGGGATCACCACCTATGGCTACACCTTC.

V and J are TRBV29-1 and TRBJ1-1; 11 bases match TRBD1. The germline CDR1 and CDR2 sequences are SQVTM and ANQGSEA. The CDR3 is made up of 13 amino acids. J lost 6 bases, V lost 6 bases, and 6 bases had no gene match. The CDR3 DNA follows: TGCAGCGTAGTCTTGGGACAGGGGGCTGAAGCTTTCTTT. This encodes CSVVLGQGAEAFF.

The chain has TRBV6-6 and TRBJ1-5; weak D call: TRBD1 (6 bases). The germline V and J ends were trimmed by 6 bases and 6 bases, with 15 bases remaining between them. CDR3 length equals 14 residues. Germline CDR1 reads MNHNY; CDR2 reads SVGAGI (reference sequence). The CDR3 DNA reads as TGTGCCAGCAGGGCAGGGGCGCAGGGTCAGCCCCAGCATTTT. Protein product: CASRAGAQGQPQHF.

The CDR3 DNA follows: TGCGCCAGCAAGATCGTGGAGGCTACTTGGGGCACTGAAGCTTTCTTT. Protein: CASKIVEATWGTEAFF. V and J are TRBV23-1 and TRBJ1-1; no reliable D call. TRBV23-1 is labeled an ORF, and its function is uncertain. The CDR3 is 16 residues long. V was trimmed by 7 bases and J by 4 bases, leaving 22 bases between them.

The rearrangement joins TRBV5-4 to TRBJ2-2, with D possibly being TRBD1 (6 bases). The CDR3 contains 14 residues. V was cut by 2 bases and J by 6 bases, with 11 bases left in between. Germline CDR1 reads SGHNT; CDR2 reads YYREEE (reference sequence). The CDR3 DNA reads TGTGCCAGCAGCTTTTTGGGGGCCGCCGGGGAGCTGTTTTTT. This encodes CASSFLGAAGELFF.

V gene TRBV6-6 combines with J gene TRBJ2-5, with 7 bases identical to TRBD1. J lost 3 bases, V lost 4 bases, and 5 bases had no gene match. This CDR3 contains 14 residues. Germline V gives CDR1 MNHNY, CDR2 SVGAGI (reference sequence). CDR3: CASSFSGTEETQYF. The CDR3 coding sequence is TGTGCCAGCAGTTTCTCCGGGACAGAAGAGACCCAGTACTTC.

This chain connects TRBV5-1 to TRBJ2-7; 11 bases align to TRBD1. The CDR3 is 18 residues long. CDR1 is SGHRS and CDR2 is YFSETQ in the germline V gene. Unmatched junction bases numbered 20, after V lost 5 bases and J lost 7 bases. This chain's CDR3 is CASRLSPGTGGPFWEQYF. The CDR3 nucleotides read TGCGCCAGCAGGCTTAGTCCCGGGACAGGGGGGCCTTTCTGGGAGCAGTACTTC. Supplemented by reference TRBV5-1 and TRBJ2-7, the full variable domain reads KAGVTQTPRYLIKTRGQQVTLSCSPISGHRSVSWYQQTPGQGLQFLFEYFSETQRNKGNFPGRFSGRQFSNSRSEMNVSTLELGDSALYLCASRLSPGTGGPFWEQYFGPGTRLTVT.

The rearrangement links TRBV7-9 to TRBJ1-2; D not resolved. In germline, CDR1 is SEHNR, CDR2 FQNEAQ (reference sequence). This CDR3 comprises 14 residues. Trimming took 5 bases from V and 3 from J, leaving 13 bases between them. CDR3 region: CASSTGRLDYGYTF. CDR3 in DNA: TGTGCCAGCAGCACCGGGAGGTTGGACTATGGCTACACCTTC. Full variable domain (rest looked up from reference TRBV7-9 and TRBJ1-2): DTGVSQNPRHKITKRGQNVTFRCDPISEHNRLYWYRQTLGQGPEFLTYFQNEAQLEKSRLLSDRFSAERPKGSFSTLEIQRTEQGDSAMYLCASSTGRLDYGYTFGSGTRLTVV.

As concerns this clone: Germline is not matched at one junction end, which may reflect a read error. The V call is TRBV5-1, the J call TRBJ1-5; unclear D gene. The V gene's germline CDR1 is SGHRS and CDR2 YFSETQ. The CDR3 runs 13 residues. CDR3 coding DNA: TGCGCCAGCAGCCCGGGCGGCGGGCAGCCTCAGCATTTT. Its protein product is CASSPGGGQPQHF.

The chain carries TRBV15 and TRBJ1-4, with D tentatively TRBD1 (5 bases). V lost 9 bases and J 8 bases, leaving 13 bases between the germline ends. CDR3 length: 12 residues. Germline CDR1 reads LNHNV; CDR2 reads YYDKDF (reference sequence). This chain's CDR3 is CATGGGYEKLFF. CDR3 DNA sequence: TGTGCCACTGGCGGGGGGTACGAAAAACTGTTTTTT. The complete variable domain, with remaining parts taken from reference TRBV15 and TRBJ1-4, reads DAMVIQNPRYQVTQFGKPVTLSCSQTLNHNVMYWYQQKSSQAPKLLFHYYDKDFNNEADTPDNFQSRRPNTSFCFLDIRSPGLGDTAMYLCATGGGYEKLFFGSGTQLSVL.

The chain uses TRBV6-5 and TRBJ1-1; 8 bases map to TRBD1. Unmatched junction bases numbered 5, after V lost 2 bases and J lost 3 bases. CDR1 MNHEY and CDR2 SVGAGI come from the germline V gene. The CDR3 extends over 15 amino acids. CDR3 nucleotides: TGTGCCAGCAGTTACGACAGGGGCGCTGACACTGAAGCTTTCTTT. Encoded protein: CASSYDRGADTEAFF.

This chain links TRBV27 with TRBJ2-3, with TRBD2 matching over 10 bases. CDR1 MNHEY and CDR2 SMNVEV come from the germline V gene (reference sequence). The V and J ends lost 3 bases and 2 bases, in that order; junction bases with no gene match: 8. The CDR3 loop spans 17 amino acids. In DNA, the CDR3 is TGTGCCAGCAGTTTTCGCGGGCTAGCGGGGGCCACAGATACGCAGTATTTT. It encodes CASSFRGLAGATDTQYF.

The chain links TRBV2 to TRBJ1-5; D gene unclear. This CDR3 has 14 residues. The V end was cut by 6 bases, the J end by 11 bases, with 20 bases between. The germline gives CDR1 SNHLY, CDR2 FYNNEI. The CDR3 here is CASRKRESAGAQHF. The CDR3 DNA sequence: TGTGCCAGCAGGAAACGGGAGTCAGCCGGGGCCCAGCATTTT.

V is TRBV5-4 and J is TRBJ1-1; D gene ambiguous. Deletions cut 4 bases from V and 2 bases from J, with 6 bases between. The CDR3 has 12 amino acids. CDR1 is SGHNT, CDR2 YYREEE, per germline (reference sequence). The CDR3 coding sequence is TGTGCCAGCAGCCTCCCTAACACTGAAGCTTTCTTT. Its translation: CASSLPNTEAFF.

This chain uses TRBV14 with TRBJ1-2; D call uncertain. Trimming left V 4 bases short and J 5 bases short, with 11 bases between. This CDR3 is built from 13 residues. From germline, CDR1 is SGHDN and CDR2 FVKESK. The CDR3 protein is CASSPSGPYGYTF. DNA of the CDR3: TGTGCCAGCAGCCCCAGCGGACCATATGGCTACACCTTC.

This clone was picked up a small number of times. This rearrangement joins TRBV19 to TRBJ1-2; the match to TRBD1 covers 9 bases. The ends lost 7 bases at V and 6 bases at J; junction bases unmatched: 6. The CDR3 covers 13 residues. CDR1 is LNHDA and CDR2 is SQIVND in the germline V gene (reference sequence). Written as DNA, the CDR3 is TGTGCCAGTATGGGGAACAGGGGGCATGGCTACACCTTC. This encodes CASMGNRGHGYTF.

This sequence joins TRBV6-6 and TRBJ1-6, with 7 bases fitting TRBD1. This CDR3 has 15 amino acids. Looked up from germline, CDR1 is MNHNY and CDR2 is SVGAGI (reference sequence). V lost 3 bases, J lost 4 bases, and 3 bases stayed unmatched. CDR3 DNA: TGTGCCAGCAGTTATCTGGGACAGTATAATTCACCCCTCCACTTT. It translates to CASSYLGQYNSPLHF.

This clone came up once. The chain combines TRBV7-2 with TRBJ1-2, with 7 bases aligning to TRBD1. Per germline, CDR1 SGHTA and CDR2 FQGNSA. The J segment lost 2 bases and the V segment lost 4 bases, leaving 1 base of the junction unmatched. The CDR3 sequence is 13 residues long. The CDR3 DNA sequence: TGTGCCAGCAGCTGGGGACAGAACTATGGCTACACCTTC. It is translated as CASSWGQNYGYTF.

This rearrangement joins TRBV6-6 to TRBJ1-5, with a tentative D call TRBD1 (6 bases). CDR3 length: 16 amino acids. Germline CDR1 reads MNHNY; CDR2 reads SVGAGI (reference sequence). Trimming cost V 5 bases and J 6 bases, with 20 bases left between them. The CDR3 sequence: CASSPPGNLGAQPQHF. The CDR3 DNA is TGTGCCAGCAGTCCCCCGGGAAATTTGGGGGCTCAGCCCCAGCATTTT.

There are a few counts of this clone. The chain has TRBV7-9 and TRBJ1-1; D may be TRBD1 (6 bases). V lost 5 bases and J 0 bases, leaving 16 bases between the germline ends. This CDR3 contains 16 residues. Germline assignment: CDR1 SEHNR and CDR2 FQNEAQ (reference sequence). CDR3 in DNA: TGTGCCAGCAGCCCGAAACGGGGGGCGATGAACACTGAAGCTTTCTTT. Its protein is CASSPKRGAMNTEAFF. Full variable domain (missing parts from reference TRBV7-9 and TRBJ1-1): DTGVSQNPRHKITKRGQNVTFRCDPISEHNRLYWYRQTLGQGPEFLTYFQNEAQLEKSRLLSDRFSAERPKGSFSTLEIQRTEQGDSAMYLCASSPKRGAMNTEAFFGQGTRLTVV.

This chain joins TRBV6-5 and TRBJ2-7; tentatively, D is TRBD2 (6 bases). CDR3 length: 15 amino acids. Germline CDR1 reads MNHEY; CDR2 reads SVGAGI. The V and J ends lost 6 bases and 1 base respectively, with 16 bases between them. The CDR3 DNA sequence: TGTGCCAGCAGGGGGCCGGGACTTCCTTCCTACGAGCAGTACTTC. Protein: CASRGPGLPSYEQYF.

CDR3 DNA sequence: TGTGCCAGCAGTTCCAATTCAGGGGCCCATGGCTACACCTTC. It specifies CASSSNSGAHGYTF. The V and J genes are TRBV27 and TRBJ1-2; a possible D gene is TRBD1 (6 bases). Germline CDR1 and CDR2: MNHEY and SMNVEV (reference sequence). V lost 4 bases to trimming and J lost 6 bases, with 15 bases between them. This CDR3 region has 14 residues.

CDR3 DNA: TGCGCCAGCAGCTTGGGAGGGACAGGGGATCTTGGAAACACCATATATTTT. Its protein product is CASSLGGTGDLGNTIYF. This chain joins TRBV5-1 and TRBJ1-3; 10 nucleotides line up with TRBD1. V lost 0 bases, J lost 3 bases, and 6 bases stayed unmatched. This CDR3 has 17 residues. CDR1 is SGHRS, CDR2 YFSETQ, per germline.

The chain uses TRBV4-2 and TRBJ2-7, with D tentatively TRBD2 (6 bases). The CDR3 contains 15 residues. V shed 1 base and J shed 1 base, with 11 bases lying between them. Germline values: CDR1 LGHNA, CDR2 YNFKEQ. As DNA, the CDR3 is TGTGCCAGCAGCCAAGCCAGCGGGCCATCCTACGAGCAGTACTTC. Its translation is CASSQASGPSYEQYF.

This chain joins TRBV7-2 and TRBJ1-6; D gene unclear. The length of the CDR3 is 15 residues. Germline CDR1 is SGHTA and CDR2 is FQGNSA. With 1 base removed from V and 8 bases from J, the gap between germline ends came to 12 bases. CDR3 bases: TGTGCCAGCAGCTTAGGGACTGGGTTGGATTCACCCCTCCACTTT. This translates into CASSLGTGLDSPLHF.